What follows is one T cell receptor beta chain and its context. Seattle's cohort entered during active infection and was followed longitudinally. The data originate from a study of blood T cell repertoires in COVID-19. At the level of the study: Collection of acute and convalescent COVID-19 samples took place in the United States, Italy and Spain. PBMCs, B-cell-depleted T cells, or T cells were the source of the cDNA or gDNA that made up the material.

How the authors handled the data: Amplification of reference gene primers was used by the study to estimate nucleated cell counts. The data were produced by immunoSEQ multiplex PCR, yet TCRdb's version contains in-frame clones alone and is incomplete. V, J and clone size were drawn from that table, and D and trimming were deduced from the DNA. Counted here are roughly 200,000 clones, approximately 90% occurring once; the ten biggest clones make up around 9.6%. The CDR3 loop spans 15 amino acids. Trimming removed 3 bases from V and 4 bases from J, with 15 bases in between. CDR1 is SGDLS and CDR2 is YYNGEE in the germline V gene.

The TCR was taken from a woman between 45 and 60 years old with COVID-19, enrolled during active disease. Input material: peripheral blood. The J gene is TRBJ2-3, the V gene TRBV9; D perhaps matches TRBD1 (5 bases). CDR3 loop: CASSEDTLGADTQYF. The CDR3 region has the DNA TGTGCCAGCAGCGAGGACACCCTGGGCGCAGATACGCAGTATTTT. Full variable domain (outside the CDR3, taken from reference TRBV9 and TRBJ2-3): DSGVTQTPKHLITATGQRVTLRCSPRSGDLSVYWYQQSLDQGLQFLIQYYNGEERAKGNILERFSAQQFPDLHSELNLSSLELGDSALYFCASSEDTLGADTQYFGPGTRLTVL.